A selection of T cell receptor beta chains follows, all from one sample in a study of control samples from healthy donors and cancer patients. Method: immunoSEQ multiplex PCR; TCRdb's copy keeps in-frame clones and lacks some. This sample has around 130,000 clones, with around nine tenths found just once. What was sequenced was blood. These receptors were collected from a man aged 50 to 60 in good health. The CDR3 runs from the conserved cysteine through the conserved F or W. D genes are given only for firm matches. A clone size is listed for some rows: how often the clone was seen (once, few, many), or a class if it is expanded.

-	TRBJ2-7	few	TRBV10-3	CAISESRQGGPYEQYF	TGTGCCATCAGTGAGTCGAGGCAGGGGGGTCCATACGAGCAGTACTTC
-	TRBJ1-3	-	TRBV28	CASTWPGSGNTIYF	TGTGCCAGTACGTGGCCCGGCTCTGGAAACACCATATATTTT
-	TRBJ2-7	-	TRBV7-9	CASSPHRPYEQYF	TGTGCCAGCAGCCCCCACCGGCCATACGAGCAGTACTTC
-	TRBJ1-4	once	TRBV21-1	CASSVDRKEEKLFF	TGTGCCAGCAGCGTTGACAGGAAAGAGGAAAAACTGTTTTTT
TRBD1	TRBJ1-5	-	TRBV27	CASSLGRDRGEDQPQHF	TGTGCCAGCAGTTTAGGGCGGGACAGGGGTGAAGATCAGCCCCAGCATTTT
-	TRBJ1-1	-	TRBV4-2	CASSQIQGMNTEAFF	TGTGCCAGCAGCCAGATACAGGGCATGAACACTGAAGCTTTCTTT
-	TRBJ2-6	once	TRBV5-1	CASSLGFAGGANVLTF	TGCGCCAGCAGCTTGGGTTTTGCTGGCGGGGCCAACGTCCTGACTTTC
-	TRBJ1-6	-	TRBV6-1	CASSETGHYNSPLHF	TGTGCCAGCAGTGAAACGGGACATTATAATTCACCCCTCCACTTT
-	TRBJ1-1	-	TRBV27	CARGYPPAGDTNTEAFF	TGTGCCAGGGGATACCCTCCGGCAGGGGATACGAACACTGAAGCTTTCTTT
-	TRBJ1-2	-	TRBV7-9	CASSLSQVGDSGYTF	TGTGCCAGCAGCTTAAGCCAAGTCGGGGATAGTGGCTACACCTTC
-	TRBJ1-1	once	TRBV3-1/TRBV3-2	CASSPSGNTEAFF	TGTGCCAGCAGCCCTTCCGGGAACACTGAAGCTTTCTTT